This TCR beta chain was observed in a study of T cells after posttransplantation cyclophosphamide. The sample holds many counts of this clone. Produced via immunoSEQ multiplex PCR; TCRdb's table is partial and in-frame only. The sample was found to contain tens of thousands of clones, and every one recurs. Unmatched junction bases numbered 2, after V lost 2 bases and J lost 4 bases. Germline lookup yields CDR1 MRHNA and CDR2 SNTAGT. The CDR3 loop spans 14 amino acids. The specimen was PBMCs. This chain uses TRBV6-4 with TRBJ2-1; 7 nucleotides line up with TRBD2. The origin of this receptor is a woman between 45 and 60 years old in good health and a related stem cell transplant donor. In nucleotides, the CDR3 is TGTGCCAGCAGTGACGGCGGGAGTTACAATGAGCAGTTCTTC. Amino acids: CASSDGGSYNEQFF.